Listed below are T cell receptor beta chains from one sample, sequenced in a study of blood T cell repertoires in COVID-19. Using immunoSEQ multiplex PCR, the repertoire was profiled, and TCRdb retains in-frame clones only, with some absent. The data show fewer than 250,000 clones, roughly four fifths seen once. The sequenced sample consisted of peripheral blood. Source of these receptors: a woman aged 70-85 years with active or convalescent COVID-19. The CDR3 runs from the conserved cysteine through the conserved F or W. The D gene is left open where the match is weak. Not every row has a clone size; where given, it reads once, few, many or a size class.

d_call j_call clone_size v_call cdr3_nt cdr3_aa
NA TRBJ2-5 NA TRBV18 TGTGCCAGCTCGCAGCTACGGGAGTCAGTCGAGACCCAGTACTTC CASSQLRESVETQYF
TRBD2 TRBJ2-5 NA TRBV5-4 TGTGCCAGCAGCTTCCGGCGGGAGGGTGAGACCCAGTACTTC CASSFRREGETQYF
NA TRBJ2-1 NA TRBV7-2 TGTGCCAGCAGTCACTCCAGAGGGACTGGGGGCAATGAGCAGTTCTTC CASSHSRGTGGNEQFF
NA TRBJ2-7 NA TRBV19 TGTGCCAGTAGTCCCCGACAGGTCTCCTACGAGCAGTACTTC CASSPRQVSYEQYF
NA TRBJ1-5 NA TRBV6-4 TGTGCCAGCAGTGACTCCAAGGGCAGGGAGGAGGGTTGGGATCAGCCCCAGCATTTT CASSDSKGREEGWDQPQHF
TRBD1 TRBJ2-1 few TRBV6-1 TGTGCCAGCAGTGAGACAGGGTACAATGAGCAGTTCTTC CASSETGYNEQFF
NA TRBJ1-5 NA TRBV6-6 TGTGCCAGCAGTCTAACAGGCCGGCCCGTTATCAATCAGCCCCAGCATTTT CASSLTGRPVINQPQHF
NA TRBJ2-2 NA TRBV19 TGTGCCAGTAGTATCTCCGAGCGGCCCTTAACCGGGGAGCTGTTTTTT CASSISERPLTGELFF
NA TRBJ2-1 NA TRBV11-2 TGTGCCAGCAGCAAACTAGCAGCCCTCTTCAATGAGCAGTTCTTC CASSKLAALFNEQFF
TRBD2 TRBJ2-1 once TRBV5-4 TGTGCCAGCAGCCGATACCCAACGGGAGGCTACAATGAGCAGTTCTTC CASSRYPTGGYNEQFF
TRBD1 TRBJ1-2 NA TRBV28 TGTGCCATACGACAGGGGACCATTAACTATGGCTACACCTTC CAIRQGTINYGYTF
NA TRBJ1-2 few TRBV28 TGTGCCAGCAGTACTTCAGGATATGGCTACACCTTC CASSTSGYGYTF
NA TRBJ2-7 NA TRBV20-1 TGCAGTGCTACGAGTACCTACGAGCAGTACTTC CSATSTYEQYF
TRBD1 TRBJ1-2 NA TRBV15 TGTGCCACCAGCAGCCCGACAGGGTTCGGTCGCGACTATGGCTACACCTTC CATSSPTGFGRDYGYTF
NA TRBJ2-7 NA TRBV28 TGTGCCAGCAGGACGACATTCGGGGTTTACGAGCAGTACTTC CASRTTFGVYEQYF
NA TRBJ1-3 NA TRBV5-1 TGCGCCAGCAGCTTGACTACCACCCAGGGGCGGTACTCTGGAAACACCATATATTTT CASSLTTTQGRYSGNTIYF
NA TRBJ2-5 NA TRBV5-1 TGCGCCAGCAGAAGAACCGGGCGGGGAGAGACCCAGTACTTC CASRRTGRGETQYF
TRBD1 TRBJ1-1 NA TRBV19 TGTGCCAGTACCCGGACAGGGGTGAACACTGAAGCTTTCTTT CASTRTGVNTEAFF
NA TRBJ2-4 NA TRBV19 TGTGCCAGTAGCCCAACAGGAATTCGGATTCAGTACTTC CASSPTGIRIQYF
NA TRBJ2-2 once TRBV5-1 TGCGCCAGCAGCTTGGCGACTGGCATAGGCGGGGAGCTGTTTTTT CASSLATGIGGELFF
NA TRBJ1-4 NA TRBV7-9 TGTGCCAGCAGCTCCAGAGGGGGGGGTGAAAAACTGTTTTTT CASSSRGGGEKLFF
TRBD1 TRBJ2-2 NA TRBV7-3 TGTGCCAGCAGCTCCGGACAGGGCGCCACCAATACGAACACCGGGGAGCTGTTTTTT CASSSGQGATNTNTGELFF
NA TRBJ1-1 NA TRBV5-6 TGTGCCAGCAGCCAGCCAGGGCACGGCAAGAACACTGAAGCTTTCTTT CASSQPGHGKNTEAFF
TRBD2 TRBJ2-3 few TRBV3-1/TRBV3-2 TGTGCCAGCAGCCGTCGATCACAGACTAGCGGGAGGTGGAGCACAGATACGCAGTATTTT CASSRRSQTSGRWSTDTQYF
TRBD1 TRBJ1-2 NA TRBV27 TGTGCCAGCAGTGGGGTCCGGGACAGGGGTCTCCCCCGGGGCTACACCTTC CASSGVRDRGLPRGYTF
NA TRBJ1-5 NA TRBV2 TGTGCCAGCAACGACCAGGCAGGGGTCTACAATCAGCCCCAGCATTTT CASNDQAGVYNQPQHF
NA TRBJ2-5 NA TRBV4-1 TGCGCCAGCAGCCAAGTTACAGGACAAGAGACCCAGTACTTC CASSQVTGQETQYF
NA TRBJ2-1 NA TRBV2 TGTGCCAGCAGTGAGGAAGCGATTGAGCAGTTCTTC CASSEEAIEQFF
TRBD2 TRBJ2-3 NA TRBV6-1 TGTGCCAGCAGTGAATGGGAAGCGGGACCGAGCACAGATACGCAGTATTTT CASSEWEAGPSTDTQYF
TRBD1 TRBJ1-5 NA TRBV19 TGTGCCAGTAGACTCCGACAGGGGGCCGGCAATCAGCCCCAGCATTTT CASRLRQGAGNQPQHF
TRBD1 TRBJ2-7 once TRBV3-1/TRBV3-2 TGTGCCAGCAGCCGATCAGGGGGATACGAGCAGTACTTC CASSRSGGYEQYF
TRBD2 TRBJ2-3 NA TRBV4-1 TGCGCCAGCAGCCCGCTACTAGCGGATCCATCTACAGATACGCAGTATTTT CASSPLLADPSTDTQYF
TRBD1 TRBJ1-2 NA TRBV12-3/TRBV12-4 TGTGCCAGCAGCCAGACAGGGGCCTATGGCTACACCTTC CASSQTGAYGYTF
TRBD1 TRBJ2-3 few TRBV5-1 TGCGCCAGCGGGCGAGACAGGGTTAGCACAGATACGCAGTATTTT CASGRDRVSTDTQYF
NA TRBJ2-5 NA TRBV29-1 TGCAGCGTTACGGACAGGAGGGTTGCGGCCCAGTACTTC CSVTDRRVAAQYF
NA TRBJ1-2 NA TRBV28 TGTGCCAGCAGTTGGGAATCCACAGGGCCCTATGGTGGCTACACCTTC CASSWESTGPYGGYTF
TRBD2 TRBJ2-7 NA TRBV7-9 TGTGCCAGCAGCCGTATAGCGGGACACAGCTCCTACGAGCAGTACTTC CASSRIAGHSSYEQYF
NA TRBJ2-1 NA TRBV29-1 TGCAGCGTTGAACGTGTCTACAATGAGCAGTTCTTC CSVERVYNEQFF
TRBD2 TRBJ2-2 NA TRBV11-3 TGTGCCAGCAGCTCCAGGACTAGCGCGAACACCGGGGAGCTGTTTTTT CASSSRTSANTGELFF
NA TRBJ1-1 NA TRBV27 TGTGCCAGCCGCCGGGGGGTCACTGAAGCTTTCTTT CASRRGVTEAFF
TRBD1 TRBJ2-7 NA TRBV28 TGTGCCAGCAGTTTGCCCTCGGGGACAGGGGGGTACGAGCAGTACTTC CASSLPSGTGGYEQYF
NA TRBJ2-5 NA TRBV7-2 TGTGCCAGCAGCCCCTCGCGGGGACAAGAGACCCAGTACTTC CASSPSRGQETQYF
NA TRBJ1-6 NA TRBV27 TGTGCCAGCAGTTTAGGTTCAGGGCTTAGTTCACCCCTCCACTTT CASSLGSGLSSPLHF
TRBD2 TRBJ2-3 NA TRBV3-1/TRBV3-2 TGTGCCAGCAGCAAAGCGGGAGGGCCGACCACAGATACGCAGTATTTT CASSKAGGPTTDTQYF
TRBD2 TRBJ2-1 NA TRBV27 TGTGCCAGCAGTGCTCTAGCGGGAGCGAGTCGTGAGCAGTTCTTC CASSALAGASREQFF
NA TRBJ1-2 NA TRBV2 TGTGCCAGCAGTGACTCCGACCCGAGGATGAACTATGGCTACACCTTC CASSDSDPRMNYGYTF
TRBD1 TRBJ2-2 NA TRBV15 TGTGCCACCACGGGACAGGGGGCTGTTGGCGGGGAGCTGTTTTTT CATTGQGAVGGELFF
TRBD2 TRBJ2-7 NA TRBV23-1 TGCGCCAGCAGTCAACCGACTCGGGCTAGCGGGAGGGACATTTGGCTTTACGAGCAGTACTTC CASSQPTRASGRDIWLYEQYF